The clone carrying this TCR beta chain was picked up a small number of times. Its specificity is not known. Via MiXCR, TCRdb re-called the RT-PCR reads, giving one row per CDR3 protein. There are about 190,000 distinct CDR3 sequences in the sample; roughly an eighth occur only once, and approximately 30% lies in the top ten. This entry belongs to a study of response to subunit inactivated influenza vaccine. In germline, CDR1 is LGHNA, CDR2 YNFKEQ. This CDR3 contains 14 residues. The V gene lost 4 bases and the J gene lost 6 bases, with 12 bases spanning the gap. The study, taken as a whole, reports: A suggestion made by the authors is that each seasonal influenza vaccination recruits few new T cells.

This TCR came from a man aged 50 to 59 who received an inactivated influenza vaccine. This sequence joins TRBV4-2 and TRBJ2-2; D is unclear. The sequencing used CD8+ T cells sorted from PBMCs, collected 5 days after vaccination. The CDR3 loop is CASSRSLAPGELFF. In DNA form, the CDR3 reads TGTGCCAGCAGCCGCTCCCTCGCACCCGGGGAGCTGTTTTTT.